Listed below are T cell receptor beta chains from one sample, sequenced in a study of shared clonotypes between healthy human individuals. Clones were sequenced by immunoSEQ multiplex PCR, and TCRdb holds only the in-frame ones, with some missing. The sample holds some 2.1 million clones; over 85% are singletons and the top ten take more than 1.5%. The sample taken for sequencing was naive CD8+ T cells from PBMCs. Receptors were obtained from a man in his late teens or twenties in good health. Some clones in this sample may be carry-over from other donors' samples. CDR3s include the opening cysteine and the closing phenylalanine or tryptophan. A D gene is named only where the DNA matches it firmly. Rows may omit the clone size; those that give it use once, few, many or a size class.

>-|TRBV14|TRBJ2-5|-
CASSPRGPLWETQYF
TGTGCCAGCAGCCCACGGGGGCCGCTCTGGGAGACCCAGTACTTC
>-|TRBV4-2|TRBJ2-7|-
CASSQRLGAYEQYF
TGTGCCAGCAGCCAAAGACTAGGAGCCTACGAGCAGTACTTC
>-|TRBV27|TRBJ2-3|-
CASSFLDRRGTDTQYF
TGTGCCAGCAGCTTCTTAGACAGGCGCGGCACAGATACGCAGTATTTT
>-|TRBV7-8|TRBJ1-2|-
CASSSRTDNYGYTF
TGTGCCAGCAGCTCCCGGACAGACAACTATGGCTACACCTTC
>-|TRBV9|TRBJ2-7|-
CASSSLEDEQYF
TGTGCCAGCAGCTCACTAGAGGACGAGCAGTACTTC
>TRBD1|TRBV6-6|TRBJ2-1|-
CASSPTGFRNEQFF
TGTGCCAGCAGTCCGACAGGGTTCCGCAATGAGCAGTTCTTC
>-|TRBV28|TRBJ1-1|-
CASSLRHTGSEAFF
TGTGCCAGCAGTTTAAGGCATACAGGGTCTGAAGCTTTCTTT
>TRBD1|TRBV19|TRBJ1-1|-
CASSMGTAAAFF
TGTGCCAGTAGTATGGGGACAGCCGCAGCTTTCTTT
>-|TRBV7-8|TRBJ2-2|-
CASSSGLLTGELFF
TGTGCCAGCAGCTCCGGGCTGCTCACCGGGGAGCTGTTTTTT
>TRBD2|TRBV6-6|TRBJ2-5|once
CASSYYWGGEETQYF
TGTGCCAGCAGTTACTATTGGGGGGGGGAAGAGACCCAGTACTTC
>TRBD1|TRBV7-2|TRBJ1-4|-
CASNQRTGVNEKLFF
TGTGCCAGCAACCAACGGACAGGGGTTAATGAAAAACTGTTTTTT
>TRBD2|TRBV7-6|TRBJ2-7|-
CASSTGLAGEQYF
TGTGCCAGCAGCACGGGACTAGCGGGCGAGCAGTACTTC
>TRBD2|TRBV28|TRBJ2-3|-
CASSLRTSGSITDTQYF
TGTGCCAGCAGTTTACGGACTAGCGGGAGTATAACAGATACGCAGTATTTT
>TRBD2|TRBV7-6|TRBJ2-1|-
CASSLLAGATSSYNEQFF
TGTGCCAGCAGCTTACTAGCGGGAGCCACGAGCTCCTACAATGAGCAGTTCTTC
>-|TRBV6-5|TRBJ1-5|-
CASRAYSNQPQHF
TGTGCCAGCAGGGCATATAGCAATCAGCCCCAGCATTTT
>-|TRBV7-9|TRBJ1-1|-
CASSKDSTWNTEAFF
TGTGCCAGCAGCAAGGACAGTACATGGAACACTGAAGCTTTCTTT
>-|TRBV5-3|TRBJ2-3|-
CARSSDGYTQYF
TGTGCCAGAAGCTCCGACGGTTATACGCAGTATTTT
>TRBD1|TRBV25-1|TRBJ1-3|-
CASSHPRGYIYF
TGTGCCAGCAGCCATCCCAGGGGGTATATATATTTT
>TRBD1|TRBV11-2|TRBJ2-5|-
CASSGQGVQETQYF
TGTGCCAGCAGCGGACAGGGGGTCCAAGAGACCCAGTACTTC
>-|TRBV27|TRBJ1-5|-
CASSFRQEGQPQHF
TGTGCCAGCAGTTTCCGACAGGAGGGCCAGCCCCAGCATTTT
>-|TRBV5-1|TRBJ2-2|-
CASSLVALPGELFF
TGCGCCAGCAGCTTGGTAGCCTTGCCCGGGGAGCTGTTTTTT
>TRBD2|TRBV19|TRBJ2-2|once
CASRPREEGGELFF
TGTGCCAGTAGACCACGGGAGGAGGGCGGGGAGCTGTTTTTT
>-|TRBV27|TRBJ2-3|-
CASSLLGTDTQYF
TGTGCCAGCAGTCTTTTGGGCACAGATACGCAGTATTTT
>-|TRBV6-5|TRBJ1-6|-
CASSYSLSSPLHF
TGTGCCAGCAGTTACTCTTTGAGTTCACCCCTCCACTTT
>-|TRBV7-8|TRBJ1-5|-
CASSPNQPQHF
TGTGCCAGCAGCCCTAATCAGCCCCAGCATTTT
>-|TRBV11-2|TRBJ2-7|-
CASSSTPLFGEQYF
TGTGCCAGCAGCTCCACCCCTTTGTTTGGCGAGCAGTACTTC
>TRBD1|TRBV5-4|TRBJ2-5|-
CASGKTGGEETQYF
TGTGCCAGCGGAAAAACAGGGGGCGAGGAGACCCAGTACTTC
>-|TRBV6-4|TRBJ2-2|-
CASRTGTNTGELFF
TGTGCCAGCAGAACAGGAACTAACACCGGGGAGCTGTTTTTT
>-|TRBV10-1|TRBJ1-5|few
CASMRGYSDQPQHF
TGCGCCAGCATGCGAGGGTACAGTGATCAGCCCCAGCATTTT
>-|TRBV10-3|TRBJ2-5|once
CAISDGGKRETQYF
TGTGCCATCAGTGACGGCGGGAAACGAGAGACCCAGTACTTC
>-|TRBV6-5|TRBJ2-7|-
CASSYFQSYEQYF
TGTGCCAGCAGTTACTTCCAGTCCTACGAGCAGTACTTC
>-|TRBV27|TRBJ2-7|-
CASRWPLGPHSLSYEQYF
TGTGCCAGCCGTTGGCCGCTAGGCCCTCACTCTTTATCCTACGAGCAGTACTTC
>-|TRBV18|TRBJ2-1|-
CASTERRAPYNEQFF
TGTGCCAGCACCGAGCGGAGAGCCCCCTACAATGAGCAGTTCTTC
>TRBD1|TRBV9|TRBJ1-4|-
CASSVEKGADEKLFF
TGTGCCAGCAGCGTAGAGAAGGGGGCGGATGAAAAACTGTTTTTT
>-|TRBV4-1|TRBJ2-1|-
CASSQDWAGVYNEQFF
TGCGCCAGCAGCCAAGATTGGGCAGGGGTCTACAATGAGCAGTTCTTC
>-|TRBV28|TRBJ2-1|-
CASSLLVQGGMDEQFF
TGTGCCAGCAGTTTATTGGTACAGGGGGGGATGGATGAGCAGTTCTTC
>TRBD1|TRBV9|TRBJ2-7|-
CASSVGGQGAVEQYF
TGTGCCAGCAGCGTAGGAGGCCAGGGGGCGGTCGAGCAGTACTTC
>-|TRBV6-5|TRBJ2-3|-
CASSYMGSTDTQYF
TGTGCCAGCAGTTACATGGGTTCCACAGATACGCAGTATTTT
>TRBD1|TRBV9|TRBJ1-4|-
CASSPNRGLETNEKLFF
TGTGCCAGCAGCCCTAACAGGGGGCTAGAGACTAATGAAAAACTGTTTTTT
>-|TRBV13|TRBJ1-2|-
CASSLGQGTNYGYTF
TGTGCCAGCAGCTTAGGCCAGGGAACTAACTATGGCTACACCTTC
>TRBD1|TRBV5-6|TRBJ2-5|-
CASSLGKDRVETQYF
TGTGCCAGCAGCTTGGGAAAGGACAGGGTCGAGACCCAGTACTTC
>TRBD1|TRBV13|TRBJ1-2|-
CASSLGTAAHPNYGYTF
TGTGCCAGCAGCCTCGGGACAGCCGCTCATCCTAACTATGGCTACACCTTC
>TRBD1|TRBV27|TRBJ2-5|-
CASSVGTGVASWETQYF
TGTGCCAGCAGTGTCGGAACAGGGGTAGCTTCCTGGGAGACCCAGTACTTC
>-|TRBV7-9|TRBJ1-5|-
CASSLENQPQHF
TGTGCCAGCAGCCTAGAAAATCAGCCCCAGCATTTT
>-|TRBV29-1|TRBJ2-1|-
CSAWGSSEQFF
TGCAGCGCCTGGGGCAGCTCCGAGCAGTTCTTC
>-|TRBV19|TRBJ1-3|-
CASSIGAGAGNTIYF
TGTGCCAGTAGTATAGGGGCAGGAGCTGGAAACACCATATATTTT
>TRBD2|TRBV9|TRBJ2-7|-
CASSSRLAGGEQYF
TGTGCCAGCAGCTCACGACTAGCGGGTGGGGAGCAGTACTTC
>-|TRBV6-5|TRBJ2-1|-
CASRGDDEQFF
TGTGCCAGCCGAGGGGACGATGAGCAGTTCTTC
>TRBD1|TRBV11-2|TRBJ2-1|-
CASSSRTGDRHNEQFF
TGTGCCAGCAGCTCACGGACAGGGGATAGGCACAATGAGCAGTTCTTC